This is a list of T cell receptor beta chains from one sample in a study of T cells after yellow fever vaccination. TCRdb re-analysed the 5' RACE reads in MiXCR, keeping a single row per CDR3 protein. The repertoire has some 550,000 distinct CDR3 sequences, 15% to 20% of them found once; the top ten carry about 13%. The sample consisted of PBMCs, taken 15 days after the yellow fever booster vaccination. The receptors were sampled from a man aged 25 to 45 who received the YFV17D yellow fever vaccine. Each CDR3 is given with its conserved first and last residue. D genes are given only for firm matches. Only some rows state a clone size, as once, few, many or a class for expanded clones.

J gene	D gene	clone size	V gene	CDR3 protein	CDR3 DNA
TRBJ2-7	NA	few	TRBV23-1	CASSQSWDPQDEQYF	TGCGCCAGCAGTCAATCATGGGACCCCCAGGACGAGCAGTACTTC
TRBJ1-5	NA	NA	TRBV6-2/TRBV6-3	CASSRAVGNQPQHF	TGTGCCAGCAGCCGCGCAGTGGGCAATCAGCCCCAGCATTTT
TRBJ2-1	NA	few	TRBV7-2	CASSSQSRLGSYNEQFF	TGTGCCAGCAGCTCGCAATCCCGACTCGGGAGCTACAATGAGCAGTTCTTC
TRBJ2-3	NA	NA	TRBV29-1	CSVINRGRADTQYF	TGCAGCGTAATAAACAGGGGGAGGGCAGATACGCAGTATTTT
TRBJ1-5	NA	NA	TRBV19	CASSRGVQPQHF	TGTGCCAGCTCTAGAGGAGTTCAGCCCCAGCATTTT
TRBJ2-1	TRBD1	few	TRBV15	CATSTGQGYEQFF	TGTGCCACCAGCACCGGACAGGGCTATGAGCAGTTCTTC
TRBJ2-3	NA	few	TRBV6-1	CASSEGWKDTQYF	TGTGCCAGCAGTGAAGGGTGGAAAGATACGCAGTATTTT
TRBJ2-5	NA	many	TRBV20-1	CSAPAPGETQYF	TGCAGTGCTCCGGCTCCGGGAGAGACCCAGTACTTC
TRBJ2-5	TRBD2	NA	TRBV18	CASSPIIAGEKETQYF	TGTGCCAGCTCACCAATCATAGCGGGAGAAAAAGAGACCCAGTACTTC
TRBJ2-1	TRBD1	few	TRBV30	CAWSTGTGGSEQFF	TGTGCCTGGAGTACCGGGACAGGGGGCAGTGAGCAGTTCTTC
TRBJ2-1	NA	NA	TRBV12-3/TRBV12-4	CASSLQGLNNEQFF	TGTGCCAGCAGTTTGCAGGGGCTGAACAATGAGCAGTTCTTC
TRBJ2-3	NA	NA	TRBV2	CASSEGRGPTDTQYF	TGTGCCAGCAGTGAAGGGCGGGGACCCACAGATACGCAGTATTTT
TRBJ2-6	TRBD2	NA	TRBV10-3	CAISVPSGTSAWGANVLTF	TGTGCCATCAGTGTCCCTAGCGGAACAAGTGCATGGGGGGCCAACGTCCTGACTTTC
TRBJ2-2	TRBD1	NA	TRBV20-1	CCASGTGSPNTGELFF	TGCTGTGCTTCCGGGACAGGGTCCCCCAACACCGGGGAGCTGTTTTTT
TRBJ2-5	NA	few	TRBV20-1	CSARGQLETQYF	TGCAGTGCTAGAGGACAGCTGGAGACCCAGTACTTC
TRBJ2-7	NA	few	TRBV19	CASHPFKEASLLFF	TGTGCCAGCCACCCATTCAAAGAGGCGTCGCTGCTTTTCTTC
TRBJ2-7	NA	NA	TRBV5-1	CASSLDPPTGEQYF	TGCGCCAGCAGCTTGGATCCACCTACCGGGGAGCAGTACTTC
TRBJ2-7	TRBD2	few	TRBV7-2	CASSFFAGGYEQYF	TGTGCCAGCAGCTTTTTTGCGGGAGGTTACGAGCAGTACTTC
TRBJ2-5	TRBD2	few	TRBV18	CASSPGTSGKETQYF	TGTGCCAGCTCACCAGGGACTAGCGGGAAAGAGACCCAGTACTTC
TRBJ2-7	NA	NA	TRBV24-1	CATSDGGSSYEQYF	TGTGCCACCAGTGATGGGGGGAGCTCCTACGAGCAGTACTTC
TRBJ2-7	NA	few	TRBV9	CASSVGRGGDYEQYF	TGTGCCAGCAGCGTAGGTAGGGGGGGAGACTACGAGCAGTACTTC
TRBJ1-6	NA	few	TRBV20-1	CSAQRGNSPLHF	TGCAGTGCTCAGAGGGGCAATTCACCCCTCCACTTT
TRBJ2-3	NA	NA	TRBV7-2	CASTERVSTDTQYF	TGTGCCAGCACGGAGCGGGTGAGCACAGATACGCAGTATTTT
TRBJ2-7	NA	NA	TRBV29-1	CSVTWGPSSYEQYF	TGCAGCGTTACATGGGGCCCGAGCTCCTACGAGCAGTACTTC
TRBJ2-1	NA	NA	TRBV5-1	CASSLARETDNEQFF	TGCGCCAGCAGCTTGGCCAGGGAGACCGACAATGAGCAGTTCTTC
TRBJ2-7	TRBD2	NA	TRBV27	CASSTGLAPYEQYF	TGTGCCAGCAGTACGGGACTAGCACCCTACGAGCAGTACTTC
TRBJ2-2	TRBD2	NA	TRBV5-6	CASSSLLAGGTGELFF	TGTGCCAGCAGCTCCCTACTAGCGGGAGGGACCGGGGAGCTGTTTTTT
TRBJ2-1	NA	few	TRBV6-2/TRBV6-3	CASRIVASSDEQFF	TGTGCCAGCAGGATAGTAGCGTCGAGCGATGAGCAGTTCTTC
TRBJ2-7	TRBD1	few	TRBV10-3	CATTGQPIGNEQYF	TGTGCCACTACGGGACAGCCGATTGGGAACGAGCAGTACTTC
TRBJ2-7	TRBD1	NA	TRBV6-2/TRBV6-3	CASNGDSSSYEQYF	TGTGCCAGCAATGGGGACAGCAGCTCCTACGAGCAGTACTTC
TRBJ2-6	NA	NA	TRBV5-1	CASSADSPSSGANVLTF	TGCGCCAGCAGCGCGGACAGCCCAAGCTCTGGGGCCAACGTCCTGACTTTC
TRBJ1-4	NA	NA	TRBV4-2	CASSRRQGEEKLFF	TGTGCCAGCAGCCGAAGGCAGGGTGAGGAAAAACTGTTTTTT
TRBJ2-1	TRBD2	NA	TRBV4-2	CASSQVAGGLSEQFF	TGTGCCAGCAGCCAAGTAGCGGGAGGGCTCAGTGAGCAGTTCTTC
TRBJ2-1	NA	NA	TRBV5-1	CASSLDTSGNEQFF	TGCGCCAGCAGCCTTGATACTAGTGGCAATGAGCAGTTCTTC
TRBJ2-7	NA	few	TRBV5-1	CASSLAKDNPSYEQYF	TGCGCCAGCAGTTTAGCTAAGGACAACCCGTCCTACGAGCAGTACTTC
TRBJ1-6	NA	few	TRBV5-6	CASSRVDSLNSPLHF	TGTGCCAGCAGCCGCGTCGACAGTCTTAATTCACCCCTCCACTTT
TRBJ2-1	TRBD2	NA	TRBV4-2	CASSQALGLAGPNEQFF	TGTGCCAGCAGCCAAGCCCTGGGACTAGCGGGACCAAATGAGCAGTTCTTC
TRBJ2-7	NA	NA	TRBV5-1	CASSLGVNEQYF	TGCGCCAGCAGCTTGGGAGTGAACGAGCAGTACTTC
TRBJ2-7	TRBD2	NA	TRBV20-1	CSAQRDGRARYEQYF	TGCAGTGCACAACGGGACGGGAGGGCGCGCTACGAGCAGTACTTC